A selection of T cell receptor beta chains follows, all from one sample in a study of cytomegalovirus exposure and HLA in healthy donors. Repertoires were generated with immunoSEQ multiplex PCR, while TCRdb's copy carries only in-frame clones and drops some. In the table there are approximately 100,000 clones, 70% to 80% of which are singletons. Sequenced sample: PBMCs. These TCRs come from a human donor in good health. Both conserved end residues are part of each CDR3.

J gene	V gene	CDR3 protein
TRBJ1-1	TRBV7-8	CASSPTQVRNAEAFF
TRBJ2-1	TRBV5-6	CASSLKGPSGGLGYNEQFF
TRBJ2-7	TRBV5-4	CASSTGGSREQYF
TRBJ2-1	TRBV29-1	CSVEGQGSSGYNEQFF
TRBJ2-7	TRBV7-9	CASSSGTVSYEQYF
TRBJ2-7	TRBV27	CASRQEGLALTYEQYF
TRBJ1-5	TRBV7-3	CASSLTGEADQPQHF
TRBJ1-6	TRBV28	CASTRTGQGYNSPLHF
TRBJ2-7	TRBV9	CASSVGDRVSYEQYF
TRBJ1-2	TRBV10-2	CASSSDRPILYGYTF
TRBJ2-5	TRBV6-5	CASSYSQGAGETQYF
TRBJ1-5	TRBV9	CASSVGDSNQPQHF
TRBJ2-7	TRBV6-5	CATHRGSYEQYF
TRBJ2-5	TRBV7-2	CASSPAVGAGGSATQYF
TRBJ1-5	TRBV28	CASSLVQGSQPQHF
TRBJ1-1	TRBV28	CASSLPGRNTEAFF
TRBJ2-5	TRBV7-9	CASSPSPTGSKEGETQYF
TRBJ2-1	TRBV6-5	CASSLQGTGSYNEQFF
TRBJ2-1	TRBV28	CASELAGVHNEQFF
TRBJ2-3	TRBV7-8	CASSSLGLAGGEDTQYF
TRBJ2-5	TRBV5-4	CASTRTSGGRETQYF
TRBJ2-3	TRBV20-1	CSAGTKDTQYF
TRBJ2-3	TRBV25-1	CASSQGWADTQYF
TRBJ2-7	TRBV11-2	CASSRTGLAVSEQYF
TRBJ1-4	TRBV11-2	CASSSGQSTNEKLFF
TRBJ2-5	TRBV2	CASSASIQETQYF
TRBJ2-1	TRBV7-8	CASSNNEQFF
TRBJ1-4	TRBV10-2	CASRRRATNEKLFF
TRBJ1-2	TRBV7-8	CASSSGVKGARGYTF
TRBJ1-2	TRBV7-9	CASSLGAGGHYGYTF
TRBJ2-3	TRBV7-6	CASSLSDGSTDTQYF
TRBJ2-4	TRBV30	CAWSVRGDIQYF
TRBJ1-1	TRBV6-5	CASSSGREAFF